These T cell receptor beta chains were read from a single sample in a study of Ad26.COV2.S vaccination and SARS-CoV-2 variants. TCRdb's table, derived via immunoSEQ multiplex PCR, lists solely in-frame clones and lacks some. Of some 640,000 clones listed, roughly nine tenths were seen once; the top ten hold roughly 1.5%. Specimen: peripheral blood, collected in a trial of Ad26.COV2.S vaccine versus placebo. These TCRs come from a person between 18 and 65 years old who received the Ad26.COV2.S COVID-19 vaccine or a placebo. The CDR3 runs from the conserved cysteine through the conserved F or W. The order of the fields is D gene, V gene, J gene, clone size, CDR3 protein, CDR3 DNA. The D gene is left open where the match is weak. Expanded clones get a size class; other rows say once, few or many, or leave the size out.

d_gene: TRBD1
v_gene: TRBV5-6
j_gene: TRBJ1-1
abundance: NA
CDR3aa: CASSSRDRGNTEAFF
CDR3nt: TGTGCCAGCAGCTCCCGGGACAGGGGGAACACTGAAGCTTTCTTT

d_gene: NA
v_gene: TRBV10-3
j_gene: TRBJ2-7
abundance: NA
CDR3aa: CAITESWGLGPDEQYF
CDR3nt: TGTGCCATCACCGAGTCGTGGGGTTTGGGTCCGGACGAGCAGTACTTC

d_gene: NA
v_gene: TRBV30
j_gene: TRBJ1-3
abundance: NA
CDR3aa: CAWSGQRNTIYF
CDR3nt: TGTGCCTGGAGTGGCCAGAGAAACACCATATATTTT

d_gene: TRBD1
v_gene: TRBV19
j_gene: TRBJ2-6
abundance: NA
CDR3aa: CASSLQGPGANVLTF
CDR3nt: TGTGCCAGTAGCTTACAGGGGCCTGGGGCCAACGTCCTGACTTTC

d_gene: TRBD2
v_gene: TRBV2
j_gene: TRBJ2-2
abundance: once
CDR3aa: CASSDLRGATGELFF
CDR3nt: TGTGCCAGCAGTGATCTGCGGGGGGCGACCGGGGAGCTGTTTTTT

d_gene: TRBD2
v_gene: TRBV19
j_gene: TRBJ2-1
abundance: NA
CDR3aa: CASSIILAGLEQFF
CDR3nt: TGTGCCAGTAGTATTATTCTAGCGGGACTTGAGCAGTTCTTC

d_gene: TRBD2
v_gene: TRBV5-1
j_gene: TRBJ2-5
abundance: NA
CDR3aa: CASSARTSGRYQETQYF
CDR3nt: TGCGCCAGCAGCGCTAGGACTAGCGGGCGGTACCAAGAGACCCAGTACTTC

d_gene: NA
v_gene: TRBV5-8
j_gene: TRBJ1-1
abundance: NA
CDR3aa: CASSLYAVTEAFF
CDR3nt: TGTGCCAGCAGCTTGTATGCGGTCACTGAAGCTTTCTTT

d_gene: TRBD2
v_gene: TRBV5-1
j_gene: TRBJ2-5
abundance: NA
CDR3aa: CASSLVLAGLETQYF
CDR3nt: TGCGCCAGCAGCTTGGTGTTAGCGGGACTGGAGACCCAGTACTTC

d_gene: NA
v_gene: TRBV4-2
j_gene: TRBJ1-1
abundance: NA
CDR3aa: CASSQENSWAFF
CDR3nt: TGTGCCAGCAGCCAAGAGAACTCCTGGGCTTTCTTT

d_gene: NA
v_gene: TRBV19
j_gene: TRBJ1-1
abundance: NA
CDR3aa: CASSPSLSRAFF
CDR3nt: TGTGCCAGTAGTCCTAGCCTCAGTCGAGCTTTCTTT

d_gene: TRBD2
v_gene: TRBV2
j_gene: TRBJ2-5
abundance: NA
CDR3aa: CAVPGLGKETQYF
CDR3nt: TGTGCCGTACCGGGACTAGGGAAAGAGACCCAGTACTTC

d_gene: NA
v_gene: TRBV18
j_gene: TRBJ1-3
abundance: NA
CDR3aa: CASSPRGPDVDTIYF
CDR3nt: TGTGCCAGCTCACCACGGGGACCTGACGTGGACACCATATATTTT

d_gene: NA
v_gene: TRBV5-1
j_gene: TRBJ2-5
abundance: NA
CDR3aa: CASSSSSTEETQYF
CDR3nt: TGCGCCAGCAGCTCCTCGTCTACGGAAGAGACCCAGTACTTC

d_gene: NA
v_gene: TRBV5-1
j_gene: TRBJ2-5
abundance: once
CDR3aa: CASSLGGVDETQYF
CDR3nt: TGCGCCAGCAGCTTGGGGGGAGTTGATGAGACCCAGTACTTC

d_gene: TRBD2
v_gene: TRBV5-1
j_gene: TRBJ2-5
abundance: NA
CDR3aa: CASSELARSPGETQYF
CDR3nt: TGCGCCAGCAGCGAACTAGCGAGGTCACCCGGAGAGACCCAGTACTTC

d_gene: TRBD2
v_gene: TRBV3-1/TRBV3-2
j_gene: TRBJ2-2
abundance: once
CDR3aa: CASSPRDYLTGELFF
CDR3nt: TGTGCCAGCAGCCCTCGGGACTACCTCACCGGGGAGCTGTTTTTT

d_gene: NA
v_gene: TRBV6-5
j_gene: TRBJ2-3
abundance: NA
CDR3aa: CASSYGDFSTDTQYF
CDR3nt: TGTGCCAGCAGTTACGGGGACTTCTCCACAGATACGCAGTATTTT

d_gene: TRBD2
v_gene: TRBV30
j_gene: TRBJ2-3
abundance: NA
CDR3aa: CAWSLGGAPPPDTQYF
CDR3nt: TGTGCCTGGAGTCTCGGGGGGGCTCCCCCCCCAGATACGCAGTATTTT

d_gene: NA
v_gene: TRBV5-6
j_gene: TRBJ2-2
abundance: NA
CDR3aa: CASSLAVGWSNTGELFF
CDR3nt: TGTGCCAGCAGCTTGGCTGTGGGTTGGTCGAACACCGGGGAGCTGTTTTTT

d_gene: NA
v_gene: TRBV10-3
j_gene: TRBJ1-5
abundance: NA
CDR3aa: CAISESRGLEGPQHF
CDR3nt: TGTGCCATCAGTGAGTCGAGGGGACTTGAAGGGCCCCAGCATTTT

d_gene: NA
v_gene: TRBV29-1
j_gene: TRBJ1-2
abundance: NA
CDR3aa: CSVVGQIYGYTF
CDR3nt: TGCAGCGTTGTAGGACAGATTTATGGCTACACCTTC

d_gene: TRBD1
v_gene: TRBV18
j_gene: TRBJ2-3
abundance: NA
CDR3aa: CASSPRDRGQSTDTQYF
CDR3nt: TGTGCCAGCTCACCTCGGGACAGGGGCCAAAGCACAGATACGCAGTATTTT

d_gene: NA
v_gene: TRBV25-1
j_gene: TRBJ2-7
abundance: NA
CDR3aa: CASRKGGGYGFEQYF
CDR3nt: TGTGCCAGCAGGAAAGGCGGTGGCTATGGGTTCGAGCAGTACTTC

d_gene: TRBD1
v_gene: TRBV4-2
j_gene: TRBJ2-3
abundance: NA
CDR3aa: CASSQEEGQSTDTQYF
CDR3nt: TGTGCCAGCAGCCAAGAAGAGGGACAGAGCACAGATACGCAGTATTTT

d_gene: TRBD2
v_gene: TRBV7-2
j_gene: TRBJ2-3
abundance: NA
CDR3aa: CASSFATGGRTDTQYF
CDR3nt: TGTGCCAGCAGCTTCGCGACGGGGGGGCGGACAGATACGCAGTATTTT

d_gene: NA
v_gene: TRBV6-6
j_gene: TRBJ1-2
abundance: NA
CDR3aa: CASRQSGEPYGYTF
CDR3nt: TGTGCCAGCAGGCAATCAGGGGAGCCCTATGGCTACACCTTC

d_gene: NA
v_gene: TRBV30
j_gene: TRBJ1-2
abundance: NA
CDR3aa: CAWREGPLRGYTF
CDR3nt: TGTGCCTGGAGAGAAGGACCTCTGCGAGGCTACACCTTC

d_gene: TRBD2
v_gene: TRBV10-3
j_gene: TRBJ2-3
abundance: NA
CDR3aa: CAIGLAGGPGDTQYF
CDR3nt: TGTGCCATCGGACTAGCGGGGGGGCCTGGAGATACGCAGTATTTT

d_gene: NA
v_gene: TRBV2
j_gene: TRBJ1-4
abundance: few
CDR3aa: CASSGDQGDEKLFF
CDR3nt: TGTGCCAGCAGTGGGGATCAGGGAGACGAAAAACTGTTTTTT

d_gene: NA
v_gene: TRBV5-1
j_gene: TRBJ2-7
abundance: NA
CDR3aa: CASSPGPGRTYEQYF
CDR3nt: TGCGCCAGCAGCCCGGGCCCGGGACGGACCTACGAGCAGTACTTC

d_gene: NA
v_gene: TRBV3-1/TRBV3-2
j_gene: TRBJ1-3
abundance: NA
CDR3aa: CASSQSLSGNTIYF
CDR3nt: TGTGCCAGCAGCCAAAGTCTCTCTGGAAACACCATATATTTT

d_gene: TRBD1
v_gene: TRBV18
j_gene: TRBJ2-4
abundance: NA
CDR3aa: CASSPGRTGVNIQYF
CDR3nt: TGTGCCAGCTCACCAGGCAGGACAGGGGTGAACATTCAGTACTTC

d_gene: NA
v_gene: TRBV30
j_gene: TRBJ1-5
abundance: NA
CDR3aa: CAWSVLGQWSNQPQHF
CDR3nt: TGTGCCTGGAGTGTACTGGGGCAGTGGAGCAATCAGCCCCAGCATTTT

d_gene: NA
v_gene: TRBV5-1
j_gene: TRBJ2-1
abundance: few
CDR3aa: CASSLADGLNEQFF
CDR3nt: TGCGCCAGCAGCTTGGCGGACGGACTCAATGAGCAGTTCTTC

d_gene: NA
v_gene: TRBV2
j_gene: TRBJ1-3
abundance: NA
CDR3aa: CASSEQEAGNTIYF
CDR3nt: TGTGCCAGCAGTGAACAGGAGGCTGGAAACACCATATATTTT

d_gene: NA
v_gene: TRBV27
j_gene: TRBJ2-3
abundance: NA
CDR3aa: CASRASHSDTQYF
CDR3nt: TGTGCCAGCCGGGCTAGTCATTCGGATACGCAGTATTTT

d_gene: TRBD1
v_gene: TRBV6-7
j_gene: TRBJ1-4
abundance: NA
CDR3aa: CASSYLPTGVKRATNEKLFF
CDR3nt: TGTGCCAGCAGTTACCTCCCAACAGGGGTGAAGAGGGCAACTAATGAAAAACTGTTTTTT

d_gene: NA
v_gene: TRBV19
j_gene: TRBJ1-2
abundance: few
CDR3aa: CASTLRQGYGYTF
CDR3nt: TGTGCCAGTACCCTAAGGCAGGGGTATGGCTACACCTTC

d_gene: TRBD1
v_gene: TRBV6-6
j_gene: TRBJ1-4
abundance: NA
CDR3aa: CASARFLTGWYEKLFF
CDR3nt: TGTGCCAGCGCGAGGTTCTTGACAGGGTGGTATGAAAAACTGTTTTTT

d_gene: NA
v_gene: TRBV15
j_gene: TRBJ2-7
abundance: once
CDR3aa: CATSRETGRAYEQYF
CDR3nt: TGTGCCACCAGCAGAGAAACAGGGCGCGCCTACGAGCAGTACTTC

d_gene: NA
v_gene: TRBV12-3/TRBV12-4
j_gene: TRBJ1-4
abundance: NA
CDR3aa: CASSLYPGGKLFF
CDR3nt: TGTGCCAGCAGTCTATACCCCGGGGGGAAACTGTTTTTT

d_gene: TRBD1
v_gene: TRBV19
j_gene: TRBJ1-1
abundance: NA
CDR3aa: CASSDQGEASTEAFF
CDR3nt: TGTGCCAGTAGTGACCAGGGGGAAGCGAGCACTGAAGCTTTCTTT

d_gene: TRBD2
v_gene: TRBV24-1
j_gene: TRBJ2-5
abundance: NA
CDR3aa: CATSGAGGPGKTQYF
CDR3nt: TGTGCCACCAGTGGAGCGGGAGGGCCGGGAAAGACCCAGTACTTC

d_gene: NA
v_gene: TRBV6-6
j_gene: TRBJ2-3
abundance: NA
CDR3aa: CASSVPNDYTQYF
CDR3nt: TGTGCCAGCAGTGTTCCAAACGATTATACGCAGTATTTT

d_gene: NA
v_gene: TRBV5-1
j_gene: TRBJ2-1
abundance: NA
CDR3aa: CASSLADPRYNEQFF
CDR3nt: TGCGCCAGCAGCTTGGCTGACCCCCGCTACAATGAGCAGTTCTTC

d_gene: NA
v_gene: TRBV6-4
j_gene: TRBJ2-7
abundance: NA
CDR3aa: CASSDSMVFGGTPYEQYF
CDR3nt: TGTGCCAGCAGTGACTCGATGGTTTTTGGCGGGACACCCTACGAGCAGTACTTC

d_gene: NA
v_gene: TRBV21-1
j_gene: TRBJ2-7
abundance: NA
CDR3aa: CASSSPGGPNEQYF
CDR3nt: TGTGCCAGCAGCAGTCCGGGGGGGCCCAACGAGCAGTACTTC

d_gene: TRBD2
v_gene: TRBV5-4
j_gene: TRBJ2-7
abundance: NA
CDR3aa: CASSLEAGDFYEQYF
CDR3nt: TGTGCCAGCAGCTTGGAGGCGGGGGACTTCTACGAGCAGTACTTC

d_gene: TRBD2
v_gene: TRBV7-9
j_gene: TRBJ2-5
abundance: NA
CDR3aa: CASSSRLAGEKETQYF
CDR3nt: TGTGCCAGCAGCTCACGACTAGCGGGAGAGAAAGAGACCCAGTACTTC

d_gene: TRBD1
v_gene: TRBV6-5
j_gene: TRBJ1-2
abundance: NA
CDR3aa: CASRRPGQGYGYTF
CDR3nt: TGTGCCAGCAGGAGACCGGGACAGGGCTATGGCTACACCTTC

d_gene: NA
v_gene: TRBV7-9
j_gene: TRBJ1-4
abundance: NA
CDR3aa: CASSPYVATNEKLFF
CDR3nt: TGTGCCAGCAGCCCTTATGTTGCAACTAATGAAAAACTGTTTTTT

d_gene: NA
v_gene: TRBV6-2/TRBV6-3
j_gene: TRBJ2-4
abundance: NA
CDR3aa: CASSYPRLVPNIQYF
CDR3nt: TGTGCCAGCAGTTACCCTCGGCTCGTACCAAACATTCAGTACTTC

d_gene: TRBD1
v_gene: TRBV5-1
j_gene: TRBJ1-5
abundance: once
CDR3aa: CASSLEGASNQPQHF
CDR3nt: TGCGCCAGCAGCTTGGAGGGGGCTAGCAATCAGCCCCAGCATTTT

d_gene: NA
v_gene: TRBV20-1
j_gene: TRBJ2-1
abundance: once
CDR3aa: CSASPLGGRMEGSEQFF
CDR3nt: TGCAGTGCTAGTCCTCTAGGTGGACGTATGGAAGGGAGTGAGCAGTTCTTC

d_gene: NA
v_gene: TRBV28
j_gene: TRBJ2-3
abundance: NA
CDR3aa: CASRDTAGPDTQYF
CDR3nt: TGTGCCAGCCGGGACACAGCGGGCCCCGATACGCAGTATTTT

d_gene: NA
v_gene: TRBV19
j_gene: TRBJ1-5
abundance: NA
CDR3aa: CASSQMSEPQHF
CDR3nt: TGTGCCAGTAGTCAAATGAGTGAGCCCCAGCATTTT